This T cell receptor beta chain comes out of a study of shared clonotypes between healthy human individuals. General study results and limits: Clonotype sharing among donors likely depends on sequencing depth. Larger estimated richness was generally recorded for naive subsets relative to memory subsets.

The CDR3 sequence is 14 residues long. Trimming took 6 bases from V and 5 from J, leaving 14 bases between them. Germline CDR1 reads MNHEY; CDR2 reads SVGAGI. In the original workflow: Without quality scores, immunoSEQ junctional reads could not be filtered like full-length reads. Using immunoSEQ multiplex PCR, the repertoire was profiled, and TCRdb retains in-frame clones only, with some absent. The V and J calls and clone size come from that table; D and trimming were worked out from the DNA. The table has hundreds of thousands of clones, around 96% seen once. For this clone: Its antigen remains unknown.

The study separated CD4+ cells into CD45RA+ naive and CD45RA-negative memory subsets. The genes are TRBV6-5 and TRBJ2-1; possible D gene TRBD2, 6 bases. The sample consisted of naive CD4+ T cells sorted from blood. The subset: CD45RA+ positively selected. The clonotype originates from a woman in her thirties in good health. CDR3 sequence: CASRGRTSNNEQFF. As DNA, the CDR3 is TGTGCCAGCAGGGGGAGGACCTCTAACAATGAGCAGTTCTTC.